This entry describes one TCR beta chain. No antigen is known for it. The data derive from a study of cytomegalovirus exposure and HLA in healthy donors. Across the study: Earlier, some 170 million T cells were analyzed, and 117 million unique TCR beta sequences were found among them. General study results and limits: Most of the TCR beta V segments (in an earlier analysis) were productive either about 90% or about 30% of the time. Presence/absence analyses took donor sequencing depth as roughly uniform. In a later analysis, TCR association rates varied by HLA locus: DRB1 most, HLA-C fewest.

The PCR ran on 60 Vbeta and 13 Jbeta primers. Produced via immunoSEQ multiplex PCR; TCRdb's table is partial and in-frame only. This table has 100,000 to 150,000 clones, around 73% appearing once. The CDR3 has 17 residues. CDR1 is SGDLS, CDR2 YYNGEE, per germline. J was trimmed by 0 bases and V by 3 bases; bases with no gene match: 6. The clonotype comes from a man aged 55 to 70 in good health and CMV-seropositive. V is TRBV9 and J is TRBJ2-6; 7 bases fit TRBD1. Sequencing was done on a sample of PBMCs. This chain's CDR3 is CASSGTGTTSGANVLTF. The CDR3 DNA sequence: TGTGCCAGCAGCGGGACAGGTACGACCTCTGGGGCCAACGTCCTGACTTTC.